These T cell receptor beta chains were read from a single sample in a study of shared clonotypes between healthy human individuals. Assay used: immunoSEQ multiplex PCR; TCRdb lists only in-frame clones, some missing. The sample carries 740,000 or so clones, around 73% recorded once. Sequenced sample: memory CD4+ T cells sorted from blood. The source of these receptors is a woman aged 25 to 39 in good health. The CDR3 runs from the conserved cysteine through the conserved F or W. Each record gives: V gene, J gene, clone size, D gene, CDR3 protein, CDR3 DNA. A D gene is named only where the DNA matches it firmly. Where a row states a size, it is once, few, many or the class of an expanded clone; other rows omit it.

v_call: TRBV28; j_call: TRBJ1-3; clone_size: .; d_call: .; cdr3_aa: CASSSDIFDSGNTIYF; cdr3_nt: TGTGCCAGCAGTTCGGACATCTTTGACTCTGGAAACACCATATATTTT
v_call: TRBV6-8; j_call: TRBJ1-2; clone_size: .; d_call: .; cdr3_aa: CASSITETNYGYTF; cdr3_nt: TGTGCCAGCAGTATAACGGAGACTAACTATGGCTACACCTTC
v_call: TRBV2; j_call: TRBJ1-4; clone_size: few; d_call: .; cdr3_aa: CASRQGGEKLFF; cdr3_nt: TGTGCCAGCAGGCAGGGCGGTGAAAAACTGTTTTTT
v_call: TRBV25-1; j_call: TRBJ2-7; clone_size: .; d_call: .; cdr3_aa: CASSRDTTYEQYF; cdr3_nt: TGTGCCAGCAGCAGGGACACAACCTACGAGCAGTACTTC
v_call: TRBV30; j_call: TRBJ1-2; clone_size: few; d_call: .; cdr3_aa: CAWSTAYGYTF; cdr3_nt: TGTGCCTGGAGTACAGCCTATGGCTACACCTTC
v_call: TRBV2; j_call: TRBJ2-7; clone_size: .; d_call: .; cdr3_aa: CASSEAGGKESSYEQYF; cdr3_nt: TGTGCCAGCAGTGAAGCGGGGGGCAAGGAGAGCTCCTACGAGCAGTACTTC
v_call: TRBV2; j_call: TRBJ2-7; clone_size: .; d_call: .; cdr3_aa: CASRQASSSYEQYF; cdr3_nt: TGTGCCAGCAGGCAGGCGTCGAGCTCCTACGAGCAGTACTTC
v_call: TRBV6-5; j_call: TRBJ1-1; clone_size: .; d_call: TRBD1; cdr3_aa: CASSYEGQGTEAFF; cdr3_nt: TGTGCCAGCAGTTACGAGGGACAGGGCACTGAAGCTTTCTTT
v_call: TRBV5-5; j_call: TRBJ2-7; clone_size: .; d_call: TRBD2; cdr3_aa: CASTTRPGLAGYEQYF; cdr3_nt: TGTGCCAGCACCACCAGGCCAGGACTAGCGGGATACGAGCAGTACTTC
v_call: TRBV14; j_call: TRBJ2-1; clone_size: .; d_call: TRBD2; cdr3_aa: CASSQPRTSGYNEQFF; cdr3_nt: TGTGCCAGCAGCCAACCAAGGACTAGCGGATACAATGAGCAGTTCTTC
v_call: TRBV19; j_call: TRBJ2-5; clone_size: .; d_call: .; cdr3_aa: CASSIWQGNQETQYF; cdr3_nt: TGTGCCAGTAGTATTTGGCAGGGGAACCAAGAGACCCAGTACTTC
v_call: TRBV9; j_call: TRBJ2-3; clone_size: .; d_call: .; cdr3_aa: CASSVGIASTDTQYF; cdr3_nt: TGTGCCAGCAGCGTTGGAATAGCCTCCACAGATACGCAGTATTTT
v_call: TRBV29-1; j_call: TRBJ1-1; clone_size: .; d_call: .; cdr3_aa: CSFKGVTKNTEAFF; cdr3_nt: TGCAGCTTCAAGGGGGTGACCAAGAACACTGAAGCTTTCTTT
v_call: TRBV19; j_call: TRBJ1-2; clone_size: .; d_call: .; cdr3_aa: CASTFGSLNYGYTF; cdr3_nt: TGTGCCAGTACTTTCGGCAGCCTTAACTATGGCTACACCTTC
v_call: TRBV28; j_call: TRBJ2-5; clone_size: .; d_call: .; cdr3_aa: CASRQRRETQYF; cdr3_nt: TGTGCCAGCAGGCAGCGTAGAGAGACCCAGTACTTC
v_call: TRBV2; j_call: TRBJ1-1; clone_size: .; d_call: TRBD1; cdr3_aa: CASSVAGGGKTAFF; cdr3_nt: TGTGCCAGCAGTGTAGCAGGGGGAGGTAAGACAGCTTTCTTT
v_call: TRBV28; j_call: TRBJ1-1; clone_size: few; d_call: TRBD1; cdr3_aa: CASRLGVTGTGLAFF; cdr3_nt: TGTGCCAGCAGATTAGGGGTAACCGGGACAGGGTTAGCTTTCTTT
v_call: TRBV19; j_call: TRBJ1-5; clone_size: .; d_call: .; cdr3_aa: CASSIAVTSNQPQHF; cdr3_nt: TGTGCCAGTAGTATAGCCGTTACTAGCAATCAGCCCCAGCATTTT
v_call: TRBV4-1; j_call: TRBJ2-1; clone_size: .; d_call: TRBD2; cdr3_aa: CASSQAGSGRAWSYNEQFF; cdr3_nt: TGCGCCAGCAGCCAAGCGGGAAGCGGGAGGGCCTGGTCCTACAATGAGCAGTTCTTC
v_call: TRBV2; j_call: TRBJ1-1; clone_size: .; d_call: .; cdr3_aa: CASETGYMNTEAFF; cdr3_nt: TGTGCCTCCGAAACCGGCTACATGAACACTGAAGCTTTCTTT
v_call: TRBV11-1; j_call: TRBJ2-7; clone_size: .; d_call: .; cdr3_aa: CASSFPGSREQYF; cdr3_nt: TGTGCCAGCAGCTTTCCGGGATCTCGGGAGCAGTACTTC
v_call: TRBV7-2; j_call: TRBJ2-1; clone_size: .; d_call: .; cdr3_aa: CASSLAGTQYNEQFF; cdr3_nt: TGTGCCAGCAGCTTAGCGGGGACCCAGTACAATGAGCAGTTCTTC
v_call: TRBV7-2; j_call: TRBJ2-3; clone_size: .; d_call: .; cdr3_aa: CASSPSRSTDTQYF; cdr3_nt: TGTGCCAGCAGCCCAAGCCGGAGCACAGATACGCAGTATTTT
v_call: TRBV5-1; j_call: TRBJ1-2; clone_size: .; d_call: TRBD1; cdr3_aa: CASSESGTGVRYGYTF; cdr3_nt: TGCGCCAGCAGCGAATCCGGGACAGGGGTTCGTTATGGCTACACCTTC
v_call: TRBV5-1; j_call: TRBJ1-1; clone_size: .; d_call: TRBD1; cdr3_aa: CASSLGQGVREAFF; cdr3_nt: TGCGCCAGCAGCTTGGGGCAGGGGGTTAGGGAAGCTTTCTTT
v_call: TRBV11-3; j_call: TRBJ2-1; clone_size: .; d_call: TRBD2; cdr3_aa: CASSLSGSLNNEQFF; cdr3_nt: TGTGCCAGCAGCTTGAGCGGGAGTCTCAACAATGAGCAGTTCTTC